The source of this T cell receptor beta chain is a study of blood T cell repertoires in COVID-19. Background on the study: COVID-19 samples collected from the United States, Italy and Spain covered acute and convalescent phases. In each case, the material was cDNA or gDNA derived from T cells, B-cell-depleted T cells, or PBMCs.

This CDR3 spans 15 amino acids. J lost 8 bases, V lost 4 bases, and 11 bases had no gene match. Germline V gives CDR1 MDHEN, CDR2 SYDVKM. Per the original data handling: Estimation of nucleated cell counts relied on the amplification of reference gene primers. The assay was immunoSEQ multiplex PCR, and TCRdb's table has in-frame clones only and misses some. The DNA gave D and trimming, while V, J and clone size come from that table. The data hold 87,000 or so clones, with more than 70% observed a single time. Specimen: peripheral blood. This TCR derives from a human donor with acute or convalescent COVID-19. The donor label of this sample is uncertain. The V and J genes are TRBV28 and TRBJ1-2; 9 bases match TRBD1. The CDR3 DNA reads as TGTGCCAGCAGTTCCTACCTGGGACAGGGAGGCGGCTACACCTTC. It codes for CASSSYLGQGGGYTF.